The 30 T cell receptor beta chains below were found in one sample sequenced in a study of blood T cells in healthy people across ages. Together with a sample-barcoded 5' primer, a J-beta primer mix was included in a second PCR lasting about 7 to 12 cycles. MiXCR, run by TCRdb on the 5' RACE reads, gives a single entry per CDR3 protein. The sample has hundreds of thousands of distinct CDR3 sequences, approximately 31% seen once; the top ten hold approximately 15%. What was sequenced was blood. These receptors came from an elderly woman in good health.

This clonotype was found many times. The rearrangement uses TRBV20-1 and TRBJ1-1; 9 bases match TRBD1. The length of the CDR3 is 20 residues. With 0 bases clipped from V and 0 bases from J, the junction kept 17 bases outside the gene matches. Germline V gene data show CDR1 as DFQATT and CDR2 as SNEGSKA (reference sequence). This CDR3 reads CSARDSLGYRGPLMNTEAFF. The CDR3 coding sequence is TGCAGTGCTAGAGATTCGCTAGGGTACAGGGGGCCCTTGATGAACACTGAAGCTTTCTTT.

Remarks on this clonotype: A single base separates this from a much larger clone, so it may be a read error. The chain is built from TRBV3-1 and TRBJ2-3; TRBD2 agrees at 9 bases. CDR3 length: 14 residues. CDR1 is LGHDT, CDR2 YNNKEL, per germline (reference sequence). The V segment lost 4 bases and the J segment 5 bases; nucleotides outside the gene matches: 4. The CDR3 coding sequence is TGTGCCAGCAGCCGCGGGGGGGCGGTAGATACGCAGTATTTT. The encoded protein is CASSRGGAVDTQYF.

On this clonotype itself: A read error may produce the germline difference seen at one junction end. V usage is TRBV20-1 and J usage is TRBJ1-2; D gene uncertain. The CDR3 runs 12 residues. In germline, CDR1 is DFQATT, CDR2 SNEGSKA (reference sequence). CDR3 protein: CGADGGSGGYTF. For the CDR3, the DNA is TGCGGTGCTGACGGCGGATCGGGGGGCTACACCTTC.

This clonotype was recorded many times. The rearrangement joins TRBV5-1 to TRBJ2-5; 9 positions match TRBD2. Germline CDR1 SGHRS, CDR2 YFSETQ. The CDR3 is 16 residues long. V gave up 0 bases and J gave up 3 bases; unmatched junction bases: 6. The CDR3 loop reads CASSLGAGTSKETQYF. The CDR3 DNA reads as TGCGCCAGCAGCTTGGGGGCCGGGACTAGCAAAGAGACCCAGTACTTC.

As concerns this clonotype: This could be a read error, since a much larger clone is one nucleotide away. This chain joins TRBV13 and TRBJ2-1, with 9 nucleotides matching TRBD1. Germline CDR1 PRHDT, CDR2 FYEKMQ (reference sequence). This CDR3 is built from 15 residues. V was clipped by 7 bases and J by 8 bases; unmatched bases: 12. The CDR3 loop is CASNSLGTGRDEQFF. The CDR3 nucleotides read TGTGCCAGCAACTCCCTCGGGACAGGGAGGGATGAGCAGTTCTTC. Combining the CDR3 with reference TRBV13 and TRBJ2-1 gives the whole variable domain AAGVIQSPRHLIKEKRETATLKCYPIPRHDTVYWYQQGPGQDPQFLISFYEKMQSDKGSIPDRFSAQQFSDYHSELNMSSLELGDSALYFCASNSLGTGRDEQFFGPGTRLTVL.

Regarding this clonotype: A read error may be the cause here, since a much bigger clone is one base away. For the CDR3, the DNA is TGTGCCAGCAGCCCACTATGGGCAGGGGGATCGTACGAGCAGTACTTC. This translates into CASSPLWAGGSYEQYF. The chain is built from TRBV9 and TRBJ2-7; TRBD1 aligns across 7 bases. CDR1 and CDR2 from the germline V gene are SGDLS and YYNGEE. The junction had 14 bases not matched to a gene; V was cut back by 4 bases and J by 4 bases. The CDR3 is 16 residues long.

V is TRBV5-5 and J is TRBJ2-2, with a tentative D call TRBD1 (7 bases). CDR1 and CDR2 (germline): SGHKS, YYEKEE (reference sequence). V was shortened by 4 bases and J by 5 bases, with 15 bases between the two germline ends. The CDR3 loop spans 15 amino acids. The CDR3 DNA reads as TGTGCCAGCAGCCCAGTGCAGGGGGGAACCGGGGAGCTGTTTTTT. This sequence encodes CASSPVQGGTGELFF. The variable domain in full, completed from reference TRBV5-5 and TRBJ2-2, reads DAGVTQSPTHLIKTRGQQVTLRCSPISGHKSVSWYQQVLGQGPQFIFQYYEKEERGRGNFPDRFSARQFPNYSSELNVNALLLGDSALYLCASSPVQGGTGELFFGEGSRLTVL.

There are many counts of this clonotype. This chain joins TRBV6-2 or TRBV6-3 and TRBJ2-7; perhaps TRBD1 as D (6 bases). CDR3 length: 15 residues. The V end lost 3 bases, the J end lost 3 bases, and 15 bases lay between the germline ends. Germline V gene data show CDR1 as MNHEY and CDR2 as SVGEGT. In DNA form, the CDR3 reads TGTGCCAGCAGTTATTCTGGGGGCGCTTTCTACGAGCAGTACTTC. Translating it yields CASSYSGGAFYEQYF.

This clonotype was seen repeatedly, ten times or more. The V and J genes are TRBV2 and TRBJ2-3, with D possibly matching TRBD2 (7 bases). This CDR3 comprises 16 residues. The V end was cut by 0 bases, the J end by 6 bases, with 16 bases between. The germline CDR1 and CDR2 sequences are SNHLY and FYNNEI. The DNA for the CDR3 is TGTGCCAGCAGTGAAGCGCGGTGGGGGGGCAGCGATACGCAGTATTTT. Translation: CASSEARWGGSDTQYF.

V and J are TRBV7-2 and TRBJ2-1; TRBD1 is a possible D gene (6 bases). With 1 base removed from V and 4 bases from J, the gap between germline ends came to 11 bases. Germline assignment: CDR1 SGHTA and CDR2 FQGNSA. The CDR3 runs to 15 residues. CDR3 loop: CASSLVRGKYNEQFF. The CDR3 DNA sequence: TGTGCCAGCAGCTTAGTGAGGGGGAAGTACAATGAGCAGTTCTTC.

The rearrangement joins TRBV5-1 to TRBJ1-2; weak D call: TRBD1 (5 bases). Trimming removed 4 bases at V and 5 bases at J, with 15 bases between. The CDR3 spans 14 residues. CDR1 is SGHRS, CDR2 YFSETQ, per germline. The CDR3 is CASSPSGGQYGYTF. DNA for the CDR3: TGCGCCAGCAGCCCAAGTGGGGGTCAGTATGGCTACACCTTC.

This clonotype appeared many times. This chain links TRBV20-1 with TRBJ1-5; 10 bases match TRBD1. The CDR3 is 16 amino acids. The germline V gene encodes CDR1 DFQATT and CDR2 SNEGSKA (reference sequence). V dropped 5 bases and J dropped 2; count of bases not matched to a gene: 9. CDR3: CSASEWTGGGNQPQHF. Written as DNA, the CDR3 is TGCAGTGCTTCCGAGTGGACAGGGGGTGGCAATCAGCCCCAGCATTTT.

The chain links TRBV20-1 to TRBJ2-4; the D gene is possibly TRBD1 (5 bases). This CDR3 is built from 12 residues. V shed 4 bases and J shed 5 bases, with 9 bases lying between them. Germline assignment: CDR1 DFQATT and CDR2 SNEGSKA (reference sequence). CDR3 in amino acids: CSATKTENIQYF. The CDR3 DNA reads TGCAGTGCTACCAAGACAGAAAACATTCAGTACTTC.

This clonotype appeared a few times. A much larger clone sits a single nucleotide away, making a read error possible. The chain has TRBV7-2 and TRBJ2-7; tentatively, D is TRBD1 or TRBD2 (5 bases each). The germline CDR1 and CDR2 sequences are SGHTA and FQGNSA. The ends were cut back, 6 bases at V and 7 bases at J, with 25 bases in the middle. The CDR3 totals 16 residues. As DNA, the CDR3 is TGTGCCAGCAGGCGGACCCCCCTGGGACCCTACAATGAGCAGTACTTC. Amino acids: CASRRTPLGPYNEQYF.

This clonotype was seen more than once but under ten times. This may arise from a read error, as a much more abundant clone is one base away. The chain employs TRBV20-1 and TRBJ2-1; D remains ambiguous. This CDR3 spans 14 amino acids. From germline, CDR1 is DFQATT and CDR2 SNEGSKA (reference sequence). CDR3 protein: CSAPRLSSYSEQFF. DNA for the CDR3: TGCAGTGCCCCGAGGCTGAGCTCCTACAGTGAGCAGTTCTTC.

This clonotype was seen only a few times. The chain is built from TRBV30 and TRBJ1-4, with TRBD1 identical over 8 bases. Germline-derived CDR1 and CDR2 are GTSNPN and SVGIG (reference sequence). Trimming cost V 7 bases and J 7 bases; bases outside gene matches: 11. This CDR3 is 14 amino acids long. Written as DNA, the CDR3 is TGTGCCTTGTCCCCGACAGGGGACGGTGAAAAACTGTTTTTT. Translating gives CALSPTGDGEKLFF.

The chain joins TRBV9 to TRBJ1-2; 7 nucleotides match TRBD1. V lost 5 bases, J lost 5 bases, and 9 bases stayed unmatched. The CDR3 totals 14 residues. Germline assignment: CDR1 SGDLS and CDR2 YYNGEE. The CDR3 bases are TGTGCCAGCAGGGATGACAGGGAGAGATATGGCTACACCTTC. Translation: CASRDDRERYGYTF.

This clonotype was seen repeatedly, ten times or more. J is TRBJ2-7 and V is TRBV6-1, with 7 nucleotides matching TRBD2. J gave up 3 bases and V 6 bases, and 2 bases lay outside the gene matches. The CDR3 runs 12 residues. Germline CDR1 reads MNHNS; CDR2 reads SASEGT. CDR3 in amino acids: CASRGDYYEQYF. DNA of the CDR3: TGTGCCAGCAGGGGGGACTACTACGAGCAGTACTTC.

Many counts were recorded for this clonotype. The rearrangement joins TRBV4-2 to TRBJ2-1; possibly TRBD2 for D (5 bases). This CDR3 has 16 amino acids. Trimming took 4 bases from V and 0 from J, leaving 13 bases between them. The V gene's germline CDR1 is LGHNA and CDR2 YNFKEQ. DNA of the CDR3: TGTGCCAGCAGCCCTCGAGCGGACTCCTCCTACAATGAGCAGTTCTTC. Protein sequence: CASSPRADSSYNEQFF.

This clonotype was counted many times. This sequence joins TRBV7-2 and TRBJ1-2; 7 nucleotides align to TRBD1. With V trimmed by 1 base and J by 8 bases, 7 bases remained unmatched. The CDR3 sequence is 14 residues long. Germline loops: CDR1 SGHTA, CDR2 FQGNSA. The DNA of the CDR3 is TGTGCCAGCAGCTTAGATGGGGGGACAGTCGGCTACACCTTC. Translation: CASSLDGGTVGYTF.

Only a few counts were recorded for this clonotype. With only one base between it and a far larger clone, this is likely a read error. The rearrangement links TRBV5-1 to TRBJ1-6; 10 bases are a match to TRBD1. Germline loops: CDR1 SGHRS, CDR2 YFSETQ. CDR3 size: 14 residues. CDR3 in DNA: TGCGTCAGCAGCTTGGGACAGGGGAATTCACCCCTCCACTTT. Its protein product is CVSSLGQGNSPLHF.

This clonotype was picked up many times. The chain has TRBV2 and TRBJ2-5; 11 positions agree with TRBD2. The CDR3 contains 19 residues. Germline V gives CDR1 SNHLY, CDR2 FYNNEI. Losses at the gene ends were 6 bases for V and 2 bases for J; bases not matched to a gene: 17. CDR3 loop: CASSLGRASGGSSQETQYF. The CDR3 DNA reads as TGTGCCAGCAGCCTAGGTAGGGCTAGCGGGGGGTCTAGTCAAGAGACCCAGTACTTC.

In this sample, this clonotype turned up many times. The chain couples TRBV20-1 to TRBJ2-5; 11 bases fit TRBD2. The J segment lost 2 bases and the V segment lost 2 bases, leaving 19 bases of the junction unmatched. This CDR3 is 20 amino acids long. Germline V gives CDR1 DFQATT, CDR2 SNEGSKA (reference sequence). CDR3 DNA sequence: TGCAGTGCTAGAAATCGACTAGCGGGGACGCCACTACCCAATCAAGAGACCCAGTACTTC. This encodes CSARNRLAGTPLPNQETQYF.

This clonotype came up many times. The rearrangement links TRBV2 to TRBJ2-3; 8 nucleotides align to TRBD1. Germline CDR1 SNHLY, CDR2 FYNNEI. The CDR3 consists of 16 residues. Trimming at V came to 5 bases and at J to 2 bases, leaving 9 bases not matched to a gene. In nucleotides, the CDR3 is TGTGCCAGCAGTCCCGGGACAGGTCTGGTCACAGATACGCAGTATTTT. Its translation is CASSPGTGLVTDTQYF.

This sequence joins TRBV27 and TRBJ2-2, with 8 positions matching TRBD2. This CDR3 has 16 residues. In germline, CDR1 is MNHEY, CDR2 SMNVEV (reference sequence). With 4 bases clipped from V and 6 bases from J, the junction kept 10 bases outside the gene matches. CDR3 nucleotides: TGTGCCAGCAGTTCATCTAGCCGGGGGGGCGCCGGGGAGCTGTTTTTT. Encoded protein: CASSSSSRGGAGELFF.

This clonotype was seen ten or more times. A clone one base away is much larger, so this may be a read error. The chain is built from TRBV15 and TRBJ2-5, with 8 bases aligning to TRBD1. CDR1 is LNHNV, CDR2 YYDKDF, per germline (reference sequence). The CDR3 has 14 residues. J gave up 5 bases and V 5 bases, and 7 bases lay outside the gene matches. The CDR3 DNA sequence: TGTGCCACCAGCTCGTGGACAGGGAGGGAGACCCAGTACTTC. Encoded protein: CATSSWTGRETQYF. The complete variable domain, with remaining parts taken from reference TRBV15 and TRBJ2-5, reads DAMVIQNPRYQVTQFGKPVTLSCSQTLNHNVMYWYQQKSSQAPKLLFHYYDKDFNNEADTPDNFQSRRPNTSFCFLDIRSPGLGDTAMYLCATSSWTGRETQYFGPGTRLLVL.

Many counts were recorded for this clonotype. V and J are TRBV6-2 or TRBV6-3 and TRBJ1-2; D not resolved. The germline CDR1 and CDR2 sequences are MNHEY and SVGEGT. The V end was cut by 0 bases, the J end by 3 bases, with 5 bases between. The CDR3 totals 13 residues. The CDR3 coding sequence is TGTGCCAGCAGTTACTCCTCTGACTATGGCTACACCTTC. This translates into CASSYSSDYGYTF.

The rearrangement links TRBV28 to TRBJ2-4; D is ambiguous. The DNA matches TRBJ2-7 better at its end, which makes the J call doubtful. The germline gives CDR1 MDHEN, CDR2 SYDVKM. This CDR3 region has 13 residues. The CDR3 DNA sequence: TGTGCCAGCAGTTTACGAGCAGTCTACGAGCAGTACTTC. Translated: CASSLRAVYEQYF.

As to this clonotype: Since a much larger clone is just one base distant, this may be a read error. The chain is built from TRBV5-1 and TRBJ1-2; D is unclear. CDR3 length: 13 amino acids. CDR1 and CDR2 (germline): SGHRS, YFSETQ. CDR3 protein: CASSPAGEEGFTF. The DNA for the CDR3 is TGCGCCAGCAGCCCAGCGGGTGAAGAGGGCTTCACCTTC. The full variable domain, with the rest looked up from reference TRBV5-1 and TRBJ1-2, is KAGVTQTPRYLIKTRGQQVTLSCSPISGHRSVSWYQQTPGQGLQFLFEYFSETQRNKGNFPGRFSGRQFSNSRSEMNVSTLELGDSALYLCASSPAGEEGFTFGSGTRLTVV.

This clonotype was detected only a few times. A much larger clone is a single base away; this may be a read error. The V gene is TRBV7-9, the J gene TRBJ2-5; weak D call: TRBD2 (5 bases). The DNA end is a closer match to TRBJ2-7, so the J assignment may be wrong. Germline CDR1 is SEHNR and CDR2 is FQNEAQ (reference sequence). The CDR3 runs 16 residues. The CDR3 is CASSLDRVPSGYEQYF. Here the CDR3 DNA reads TGTGCCAGCAGCTTAGATAGGGTCCCAAGCGGATACGAGCAGTACTTC.